This T cell receptor beta chain was identified during a study of blood T cell repertoires in COVID-19. At the level of the study: The study drew acute and convalescent COVID-19 samples from the United States, Italy and Spain. The cDNA or gDNA used as material had been derived from T cells, B-cell-depleted T cells, or PBMCs.

The CDR3 has 18 residues. V was trimmed by 1 base and J by 2 bases, leaving 19 bases between them. From germline, CDR1 is SGHVS and CDR2 FQNEAQ. Original processing methods: Amplification of reference gene primers provided the estimated nucleated cell counts. Sequencing was performed with immunoSEQ multiplex PCR; in TCRdb, only in-frame clones are kept and a portion is missing. V, J and clone size are those of that table, while D and trimming were read from the DNA. This table holds about 210,000 clones, roughly 88% found once. The sequence was obtained from a man between 18 and 29 years old with active or convalescent COVID-19. The sequenced sample was peripheral blood. This chain connects TRBV7-8 to TRBJ2-3, with a possible D match to TRBD2 (6 bases). CDR3 amino acids: CASSLGGRGEGVTDTQYF. CDR3 nucleotides: TGTGCCAGCAGCTTAGGGGGCCGCGGGGAAGGAGTCACAGATACGCAGTATTTT.